Each of the 3 T cell receptor beta chains below was sequenced from the same sample in a study of blood T cells in healthy people across ages. Sample-barcoded 5' priming and a J-beta primer mix drove a second PCR of roughly 7 to 11 cycles. Via MiXCR, TCRdb re-called the 5' RACE reads, giving one row per CDR3 protein. This table has over 1,500,000 distinct CDR3 sequences, roughly 52% appearing once. The specimen was blood. These receptors all come from a woman in her forties in good health.

The chain is built from TRBV9 and TRBJ2-3; 7 bases match TRBD2. This CDR3 has 15 amino acids. CDR1 is SGDLS, CDR2 YYNGEE, per germline. Losses at the gene ends were 2 bases for V and 6 bases for J; bases not matched to a gene: 9. CDR3 DNA sequence: TGTGCCAGCAGCGTCCGAACTAGCGCGGTGGATACGCAGTATTTT. Its protein product is CASSVRTSAVDTQYF.

V is TRBV25-1 and J is TRBJ2-7; no definite D call. The CDR3 extends over 13 amino acids. CDR1 is MGHDK, CDR2 SYGVNS, per germline. Trimming stripped 1 base from V and 7 bases from J, with 11 bases between. The CDR3 DNA reads as TGTGCCAGCAGTGAATCCCCATGGAGTGAGCAGTACTTC. Translated, it gives CASSESPWSEQYF.

Details on this clonotype: Its ends do not fully match the called genes, so a read error is possible. V and J are TRBV6-6 and TRBJ1-1; no firm D call. The CDR3 totals 12 residues. The V gene's germline CDR1 is MNHNY and CDR2 SVGAGI (reference sequence). This chain's CDR3 is CASGYSDTEAFF. CDR3 in DNA: TGTGCCAGCGGTTACTCGGACACTGAAGCTTTCTTT.